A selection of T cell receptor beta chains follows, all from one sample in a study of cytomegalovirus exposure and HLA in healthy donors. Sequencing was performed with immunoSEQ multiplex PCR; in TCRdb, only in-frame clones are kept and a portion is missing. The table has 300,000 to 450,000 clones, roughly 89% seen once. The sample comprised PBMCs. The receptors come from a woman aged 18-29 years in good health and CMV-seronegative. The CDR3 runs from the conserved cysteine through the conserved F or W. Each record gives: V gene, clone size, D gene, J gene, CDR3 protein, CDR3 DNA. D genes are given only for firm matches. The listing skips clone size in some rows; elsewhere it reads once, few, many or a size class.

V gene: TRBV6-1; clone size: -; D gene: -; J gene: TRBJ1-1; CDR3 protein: CASSPLTVNTEAFF; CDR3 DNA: TGTGCCAGCAGTCCACTGACAGTGAACACTGAAGCTTTCTTT
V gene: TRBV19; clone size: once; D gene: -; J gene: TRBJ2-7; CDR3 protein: CASSIPSEDEQYF; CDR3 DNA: TGTGCCAGTAGTATCCCTAGCGAGGACGAGCAGTACTTC
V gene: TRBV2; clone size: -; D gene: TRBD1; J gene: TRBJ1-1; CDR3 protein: CATSYPLTGGSLWDTEAFF; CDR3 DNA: TGTGCCACCTCCTATCCCTTGACAGGGGGCTCGCTGTGGGACACTGAAGCTTTCTTT
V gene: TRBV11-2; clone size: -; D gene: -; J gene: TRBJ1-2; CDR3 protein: CASSPVRGSNYGYTF; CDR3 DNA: TGTGCCAGCAGCCCAGTCCGAGGCAGTAACTATGGCTACACCTTC
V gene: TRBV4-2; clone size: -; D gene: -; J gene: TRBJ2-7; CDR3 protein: CASSQEQGGGLYEQYF; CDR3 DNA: TGTGCCAGCAGCCAGGAACAGGGAGGGGGACTCTACGAGCAGTACTTC
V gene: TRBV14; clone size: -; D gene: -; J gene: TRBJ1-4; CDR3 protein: CASSQSGEKLFF; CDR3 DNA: TGTGCCAGCAGCCAAAGCGGAGAAAAACTGTTTTTT
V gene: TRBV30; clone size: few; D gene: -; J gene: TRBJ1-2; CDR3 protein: CASQKQGIYGYTF; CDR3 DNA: TGTGCCTCCCAGAAACAGGGCATCTATGGCTACACCTTC
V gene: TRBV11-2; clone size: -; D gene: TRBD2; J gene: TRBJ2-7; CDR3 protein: CASSYSGATYEQYF; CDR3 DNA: TGTGCCAGCAGCTATAGCGGGGCAACCTACGAGCAGTACTTC
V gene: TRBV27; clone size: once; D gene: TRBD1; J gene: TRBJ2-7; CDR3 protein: CASSLMTGRAYEQYF; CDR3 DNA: TGTGCCAGCAGTTTAATGACAGGGCGAGCCTACGAGCAGTACTTC
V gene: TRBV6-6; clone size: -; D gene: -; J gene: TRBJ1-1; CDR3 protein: CASSPEHLALNTEAFF; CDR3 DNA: TGTGCCAGCAGCCCCGAGCACCTCGCTTTGAACACTGAAGCTTTCTTT
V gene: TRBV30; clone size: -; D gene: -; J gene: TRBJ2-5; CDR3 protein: CAWNSGTEETQYF; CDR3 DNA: TGTGCCTGGAATAGTGGGACTGAAGAGACCCAGTACTTC
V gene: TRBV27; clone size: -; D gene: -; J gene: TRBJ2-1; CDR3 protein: CASSLSGRNEQFF; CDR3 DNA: TGTGCCAGCAGTTTATCGGGCAGAAATGAGCAGTTCTTC